Below, 9 T cell receptor beta chains from the same sample are listed, as sequenced in a study of spatial heterogeneity in lung cancer. Stated time point: sample taken at primary tumor resection. Material for sequencing was whole RNA from tumor, nontumor lung or frozen PBMC, left unsorted. Via MiXCR, TCRdb re-called the 5' RACE reads, giving one row per CDR3 protein. Here the sample spans around 92,000 distinct CDR3 sequences, approximately 12% being singletons. The sample was PBMCs, taken at surgery. Every receptor here comes from a male donor with early-stage non-small cell lung cancer.

The CDR3 protein is CASSTPYRTAQETQYF. The CDR3 bases are TGTGCCAGCAGTACACCCTATCGGACAGCTCAAGAGACCCAGTACTTC. The J gene is TRBJ2-5, the V gene TRBV6-5, with D possibly TRBD1 on 6 matching bases. This CDR3 contains 16 residues. V shed 5 bases and J shed 2 bases, with 18 bases lying between them. Germline CDR1 reads MNHEY; CDR2 reads SVGAGI.

This clonotype was observed a few times. The rearrangement joins TRBV6-2 or TRBV6-3 to TRBJ1-5; 11 nucleotides match TRBD1. Germline V gene sequence: CDR1 MNHEY, CDR2 SVGEGT. This CDR3 has 15 amino acids. The V segment lost 7 bases and the J segment 2 bases; nucleotides outside the gene matches: 4. The CDR3 sequence: CASNGQGAGNQPQHF. For the CDR3, the DNA is TGTGCCAGCAACGGACAGGGGGCTGGCAATCAGCCCCAGCATTTT.

This chain joins TRBV6-5 and TRBJ2-2; TRBD2 matches at 11 bases. In germline, CDR1 is MNHEY, CDR2 SVGAGI. V lost 5 bases and J lost 0; bases outside the gene matches: 11. The CDR3 has 19 amino acids. The CDR3: CASSHPTSGDTPNTGELFF. For the CDR3, the DNA is TGTGCCAGCAGTCATCCGACTAGCGGGGACACCCCGAACACCGGGGAGCTGTTTTTT.

V usage is TRBV2 and J usage is TRBJ2-2; 9 bases are shared with TRBD1. The germline V gene has CDR1 SNHLY and CDR2 FYNNEI. The CDR3 extends over 14 amino acids. The ends lost 7 bases at V and 5 bases at J; junction bases unmatched: 5. Here the CDR3 DNA reads TGTGCCAGCACGGGACAGGGAAAGACCGGGGAGCTGTTTTTT. Its translation is CASTGQGKTGELFF. The whole variable domain, remainder taken from reference TRBV2 and TRBJ2-2, is EPEVTQTPSHQVTQMGQEVILRCVPISNHLYFYWYRQILGQKVEFLVSFYNNEISEKSEIFDDQFSVERPDGSNFTLKIRSTKLEDSAMYFCASTGQGKTGELFFGEGSRLTVL.

The rearrangement uses TRBV7-9 and TRBJ1-5; D uncertain. The V gene's germline CDR1 is SEHNR and CDR2 FQNEAQ (reference sequence). CDR3 length: 17 amino acids. Deletions cut 0 bases from V and 2 bases from J, with 14 bases between. CDR3 loop: CASSLAASQSGNQPQHF. The CDR3, as DNA: TGTGCCAGCAGCTTAGCTGCCAGTCAGTCGGGCAATCAGCCCCAGCATTTT.

The rearrangement links TRBV30 to TRBJ1-3, with D possibly matching TRBD1 (5 bases). The germline V and J ends were trimmed by 8 bases and 4 bases, with 15 bases remaining between them. Germline V gene lookup returns CDR1 GTSNPN and CDR2 SVGIG (reference sequence). CDR3 length: 13 residues. The CDR3 loop reads CAGAGALGNTIYF. CDR3 sequence (DNA): TGTGCCGGAGCCGGGGCCCTAGGAAACACCATATATTTT.

The J gene is TRBJ1-3, the V gene TRBV6-5; no definite D call. The germline V gene has CDR1 MNHEY and CDR2 SVGAGI. The V gene lost 2 bases and the J gene lost 2 bases, with 7 bases spanning the gap. The CDR3 extends over 14 amino acids. The CDR3 coding sequence is TGTGCCAGCAGTTACAGGACTCCTGGAAACACCATATATTTT. It encodes CASSYRTPGNTIYF.

This clonotype has only a few counts. A junction end diverges from the germline sequence, so it may reflect a read error. The V gene is TRBV29-1, the J gene TRBJ1-2, with unresolved D. The CDR3 length is 10 residues. Germline V CDR1 and CDR2: SQVTM, ANQGSEA. The CDR3 protein is CSVEARRAAF. CDR3 in DNA: TGCAGCGTTGAAGCCCGACGCGCCGCCTTC.

This clonotype has ten or more counts. The V gene is TRBV24-1, the J gene TRBJ2-7, with no clear D. The V and J ends lost 2 bases and 6 bases respectively, with 19 bases between them. The length of the CDR3 is 16 residues. Per germline, CDR1 KGHDR and CDR2 SFDVKD. CDR3 nucleotide sequence: TGTGCCACCAGTGATTCGAAGTTTGGTGTTTCCCTCGAGCAGTACTTC. Its translation is CATSDSKFGVSLEQYF.